This TCR beta chain was recorded in a study of metastatic and nonmetastatic thyroid tumors. Study in general: Repertoires from blood and tumor or nodule tissue of malignant and benign thyroid patients were compared. Regarding the study as a whole: Significantly greater TCR beta diversity was reportedly found in malignant thyroid tumors than in benign nodules (in blood and tumor).

Patients underwent thyroid surgery, and none had received any treatment before it. Under the authors' procedure: Clinicopathological groups supplied CDR3 differences that were used to build a distant-metastasis classifier for papillary thyroid cancer. TCRdb re-called clones from the PCR reads using MiXCR. Clone size and V and J calls follow TCRdb, not the original study. The repertoire holds about 7,300 clones, with around 19% as singletons. Trimming left V 9 bases short and J 3 bases short, with 6 bases between. The CDR3 is 11 residues long. Germline V lookup: CDR1 WNHNN, CDR2 SYGVQD (reference sequence). This clone is labeled as medium-sized. Its antigen is still unknown.

This chain connects TRBV10-1 to TRBJ1-5; D uncertain. Source material: adjacent normal tissue. This receptor was identified in a female donor with papillary thyroid cancer or a benign thyroid nodule (not recorded which). Some clones in this sample may be carry-over from other donors' samples. The CDR3 reads CARQYNQPQHF. The CDR3 bases are TGCGCCAGACAGTACAATCAGCCCCAGCATTTT.